This is a list of T cell receptor beta chains from one sample in a study of CD8+CD57+ T cells in acquired aplastic anemia. Using its own MiXCR run on the reads, TCRdb lists one record per CDR3 protein. This table holds 150,000 to 200,000 distinct CDR3 sequences, approximately 44% found once. Sequenced sample: sorted CD4+, CD8+, or CD8+CD57+ T cells (not recorded which) from PBMCs. The receptors derive from a human donor in good health. Both conserved end residues are part of each CDR3. D genes are given only for firm matches. Clone size is stated in some rows and not others, as once, few, many or a class when expanded.

J gene: TRBJ2-1
D gene: TRBD1
clone size: -
V gene: TRBV29-1
CDR3 protein: CSLAGTGNYEQFF
CDR3 DNA: TGCAGCTTAGCCGGGACAGGTAACTATGAGCAGTTCTTC

J gene: TRBJ2-5
D gene: TRBD2
clone size: -
V gene: TRBV19
CDR3 protein: CASSIDPSGLAGGWTQYF
CDR3 DNA: TGTGCCAGTAGTATAGACCCCTCGGGACTAGCGGGAGGGTGGACCCAGTACTTC

J gene: TRBJ2-2
D gene: -
clone size: many
V gene: TRBV2
CDR3 protein: CASAVETGELFF
CDR3 DNA: TGTGCCAGCGCGGTGGAAACCGGGGAGCTGTTTTTT

J gene: TRBJ2-6
D gene: TRBD1
clone size: once
V gene: TRBV12-3/TRBV12-4
CDR3 protein: CASSQLVGQGASGADVLTF
CDR3 DNA: TGTGCCAGCAGTCAGCTCGTGGGACAGGGTGCGTCTGGGGCCGACGTACTGACTTTC

J gene: TRBJ2-1
D gene: TRBD2
clone size: many
V gene: TRBV6-5
CDR3 protein: CASSYSAGGPRNEQFF
CDR3 DNA: TGTGCCAGCAGTTACTCGGCGGGAGGGCCGCGAAATGAGCAGTTCTTC

J gene: TRBJ2-3
D gene: -
clone size: -
V gene: TRBV9
CDR3 protein: CASSPRSLASTDTQYF
CDR3 DNA: TGTGCCAGCAGCCCAAGATCTCTAGCAAGCACAGATACGCAGTATTTT

J gene: TRBJ2-7
D gene: TRBD2
clone size: -
V gene: TRBV20-1
CDR3 protein: CSALLAGGAYEQYF
CDR3 DNA: TGCAGTGCCCTACTAGCGGGAGGTGCCTACGAGCAGTACTTC

J gene: TRBJ2-7
D gene: -
clone size: many
V gene: TRBV16
CDR3 protein: CASSRPGSYEQYF
CDR3 DNA: TGTGCCAGCAGCCGTCCGGGGTCCTACGAGCAGTACTTC

J gene: TRBJ2-7
D gene: -
clone size: -
V gene: TRBV10-3
CDR3 protein: CAISESGVYEQYF
CDR3 DNA: TGTGCCATCAGTGAGTCAGGAGTCTACGAGCAGTACTTC

J gene: TRBJ2-1
D gene: TRBD2
clone size: -
V gene: TRBV10-3
CDR3 protein: CASSLAGVWQFF
CDR3 DNA: TGTGCCAGCAGTTTAGCGGGAGTTTGGCAGTTCTTC

J gene: TRBJ2-1
D gene: TRBD1
clone size: many
V gene: TRBV9
CDR3 protein: CASSRGQGASYNEQFF
CDR3 DNA: TGTGCCAGCAGCCGAGGACAGGGGGCTTCCTACAATGAGCAGTTCTTC

J gene: TRBJ2-5
D gene: -
clone size: few
V gene: TRBV19
CDR3 protein: CASSTSRETQYF
CDR3 DNA: TGTGCCAGCAGCACTAGTCGGGAGACCCAGTACTTC

J gene: TRBJ1-1
D gene: TRBD1
clone size: -
V gene: TRBV2
CDR3 protein: CASDRDRRNTEAFF
CDR3 DNA: TGTGCCAGCGACCGGGACAGGAGGAACACTGAAGCTTTCTTT

J gene: TRBJ1-6
D gene: -
clone size: -
V gene: TRBV10-3
CDR3 protein: CAIGTGRMSVSPLHF
CDR3 DNA: TGTGCCATAGGTACGGGGAGGATGTCTGTGTCACCCCTCCACTTT

J gene: TRBJ2-7
D gene: -
clone size: -
V gene: TRBV7-8
CDR3 protein: CASSLTFRDEQYF
CDR3 DNA: TGTGCCAGCAGCTTAACCTTCCGCGACGAGCAGTACTTC

J gene: TRBJ2-1
D gene: TRBD2
clone size: few
V gene: TRBV4-2
CDR3 protein: CASSHLGGGQFF
CDR3 DNA: TGTGCCAGCAGCCACCTGGGGGGGGGGCAGTTCTTC

J gene: TRBJ2-7
D gene: -
clone size: -
V gene: TRBV25-1
CDR3 protein: CASSESLTSYEQYF
CDR3 DNA: TGTGCCAGCAGTGAATCGCTCACTTCCTACGAGCAGTACTTC

J gene: TRBJ2-4
D gene: -
clone size: many
V gene: TRBV19
CDR3 protein: CASSTVGRDIQYF
CDR3 DNA: TGTGCCAGTAGTACAGTAGGTAGGGACATTCAGTACTTC

J gene: TRBJ1-6
D gene: -
clone size: -
V gene: TRBV9
CDR3 protein: CASSVAENNSPLHF
CDR3 DNA: TGTGCCAGCAGCGTAGCAGAGAATAATTCACCCCTCCACTTT

J gene: TRBJ2-3
D gene: -
clone size: many
V gene: TRBV20-1
CDR3 protein: CSAQEATQYF
CDR3 DNA: TGCAGTGCCCAAGAGGCCACGCAGTATTTT

J gene: TRBJ2-7
D gene: -
clone size: -
V gene: TRBV24-1
CDR3 protein: CATSEGSDSYEQYF
CDR3 DNA: TGTGCCACCAGTGAGGGAAGCGACTCCTACGAGCAGTACTTC

J gene: TRBJ2-7
D gene: TRBD1
clone size: -
V gene: TRBV7-8
CDR3 protein: CASSYRRDRVSYEQYF
CDR3 DNA: TGTGCCAGCAGCTACCGCCGGGACAGGGTGTCCTACGAGCAGTACTTC

J gene: TRBJ2-4
D gene: -
clone size: -
V gene: TRBV25-1
CDR3 protein: CASSEFRGTKNIQYF
CDR3 DNA: TGTGCCAGCAGTGAATTTAGGGGGACCAAAAACATTCAGTACTTC

J gene: TRBJ1-6
D gene: -
clone size: -
V gene: TRBV20-1
CDR3 protein: CSAHEGGRSYNSPLHF
CDR3 DNA: TGCAGTGCCCATGAGGGTGGGCGCTCTTATAATTCACCCCTCCACTTT

J gene: TRBJ2-1
D gene: TRBD1
clone size: few
V gene: TRBV3-1
CDR3 protein: CASTDRVGTGINEQFF
CDR3 DNA: TGTGCCAGCACCGATCGTGTAGGGACAGGGATTAACGAGCAGTTCTTC

J gene: TRBJ1-2
D gene: TRBD1
clone size: -
V gene: TRBV20-1
CDR3 protein: CSAPGQGKGNGYTF
CDR3 DNA: TGCAGTGCCCCTGGACAGGGTAAAGGGAATGGCTACACCTTC

J gene: TRBJ2-1
D gene: -
clone size: -
V gene: TRBV29-1
CDR3 protein: CSVMDPNEQFF
CDR3 DNA: TGCAGCGTTATGGACCCAAATGAGCAGTTCTTC

J gene: TRBJ2-4
D gene: TRBD1
clone size: many
V gene: TRBV29-1
CDR3 protein: CSVPGQGAIIQYF
CDR3 DNA: TGCAGCGTCCCGGGACAGGGGGCAATCATTCAGTACTTC

J gene: TRBJ2-3
D gene: -
clone size: -
V gene: TRBV9
CDR3 protein: CASSLGTVDDTQYF
CDR3 DNA: TGTGCCAGCAGTTTAGGGACGGTAGATGATACGCAGTATTTT

J gene: TRBJ2-1
D gene: TRBD2
clone size: -
V gene: TRBV20-1
CDR3 protein: CSARVAGASYNEQFF
CDR3 DNA: TGCAGTGCTAGGGTAGCGGGAGCGTCCTACAATGAGCAGTTCTTC

J gene: TRBJ2-7
D gene: TRBD2
clone size: many
V gene: TRBV6-1
CDR3 protein: CASTPRSGRYEQYF
CDR3 DNA: TGTGCCAGCACCCCCCGGAGCGGGAGGTACGAGCAGTACTTC

J gene: TRBJ2-3
D gene: -
clone size: once
V gene: TRBV19
CDR3 protein: CASRTGGGDTQYF
CDR3 DNA: TGTGCCAGTAGGACAGGAGGGGGGGATACGCAGTATTTT

J gene: TRBJ1-2
D gene: TRBD1
clone size: -
V gene: TRBV11-2
CDR3 protein: CASSYGTGGPVGYTF
CDR3 DNA: TGTGCCAGCAGCTACGGGACAGGGGGTCCGGTTGGCTACACCTTC

J gene: TRBJ2-7
D gene: -
clone size: many
V gene: TRBV4-1
CDR3 protein: CASSQEVREQYF
CDR3 DNA: TGCGCCAGCAGCCAAGAAGTCCGCGAGCAGTACTTC